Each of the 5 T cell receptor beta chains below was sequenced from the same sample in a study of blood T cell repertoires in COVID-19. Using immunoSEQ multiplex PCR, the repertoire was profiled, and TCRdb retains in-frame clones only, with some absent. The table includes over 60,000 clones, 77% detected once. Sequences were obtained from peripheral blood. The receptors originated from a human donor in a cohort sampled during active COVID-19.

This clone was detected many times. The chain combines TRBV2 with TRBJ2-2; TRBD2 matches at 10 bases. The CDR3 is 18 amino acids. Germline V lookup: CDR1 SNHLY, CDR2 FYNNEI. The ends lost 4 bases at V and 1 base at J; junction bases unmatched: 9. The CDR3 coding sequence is TGTGCCAGCAGTGTAGGGCTAGCGGGAGTCCGGAACACCGGGGAGCTGTTTTTT. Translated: CASSVGLAGVRNTGELFF.

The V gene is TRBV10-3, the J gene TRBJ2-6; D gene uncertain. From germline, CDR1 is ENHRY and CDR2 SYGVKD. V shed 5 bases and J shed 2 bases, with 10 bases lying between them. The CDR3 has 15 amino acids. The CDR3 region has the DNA TGTGCCATCAGTCCAGGCTTTGCTGGGGCCAACGTCCTGACTTTC. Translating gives CAISPGFAGANVLTF.

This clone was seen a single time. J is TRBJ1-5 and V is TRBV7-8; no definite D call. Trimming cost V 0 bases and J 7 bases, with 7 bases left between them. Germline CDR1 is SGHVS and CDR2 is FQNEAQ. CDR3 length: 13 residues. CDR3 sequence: CASSLAAGQPQHF. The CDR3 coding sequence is TGTGCCAGCAGCTTAGCGGCGGGACAGCCCCAGCATTTT.

The CDR3 DNA reads as TGTGCCAGTAGAGGGACTAGCGGATACAATGAGCAGTTCTTC. It codes for CASRGTSGYNEQFF. The V call is TRBV19, the J call TRBJ2-1; 11 bases are shared with TRBD2. J gave up 4 bases and V 6 bases, and 2 bases lay outside the gene matches. CDR1 LNHDA and CDR2 SQIVND come from the germline V gene (reference sequence). The CDR3 has 14 residues. The variable domain in full, completed from reference TRBV19 and TRBJ2-1, reads DGGITQSPKYLFRKEGQNVTLSCEQNLNHDAMYWYRQDPGQGLRLIYYSQIVNDFQKGDIAEGYSVSREKKESFPLTVTSAQKNPTAFYLCASRGTSGYNEQFFGPGTRLTVL.

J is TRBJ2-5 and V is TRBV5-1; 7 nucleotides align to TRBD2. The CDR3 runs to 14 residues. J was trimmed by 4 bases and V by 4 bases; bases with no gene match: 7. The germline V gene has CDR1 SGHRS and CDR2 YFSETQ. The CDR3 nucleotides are TGCGCCAGCAGCCCCGGGGAGGGGCGAGAGACCCAGTACTTC. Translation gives CASSPGEGRETQYF.